This T cell receptor (beta chain) is drawn from a study of CD8 T cells in Susac syndrome. With random hexamers, about 0.5 to 1 ug RNA was reverse transcribed. TCRdb re-called the immunoSEQ multiplex PCR reads through MiXCR, storing one row per CDR3 protein. The sample includes some 130,000 distinct CDR3 sequences, 94% of them seen just once. CD8+ and CD4+ T cells taken from blood had their TCR beta sequenced. TEMRA cells underwent FACS enrichment and CD8+ and CD4+ T cells underwent negative isolation. The CDR3 has 13 amino acids. V dropped 1 base and J dropped 3 bases, with 8 bases sitting between them. CDR1 is SGHRS and CDR2 is YFSETQ in the germline V gene.

The V gene is TRBV5-1, the J gene TRBJ2-7; D is undetermined. This TCR derives from a human donor with multiple sclerosis. The sample taken for sequencing was CD4+ T cells from PBMCs. This chain's CDR3 is CASSLSLIYEQYF. The CDR3, as DNA: TGCGCCAGCAGCTTGAGTCTTATCTACGAGCAGTACTTC.